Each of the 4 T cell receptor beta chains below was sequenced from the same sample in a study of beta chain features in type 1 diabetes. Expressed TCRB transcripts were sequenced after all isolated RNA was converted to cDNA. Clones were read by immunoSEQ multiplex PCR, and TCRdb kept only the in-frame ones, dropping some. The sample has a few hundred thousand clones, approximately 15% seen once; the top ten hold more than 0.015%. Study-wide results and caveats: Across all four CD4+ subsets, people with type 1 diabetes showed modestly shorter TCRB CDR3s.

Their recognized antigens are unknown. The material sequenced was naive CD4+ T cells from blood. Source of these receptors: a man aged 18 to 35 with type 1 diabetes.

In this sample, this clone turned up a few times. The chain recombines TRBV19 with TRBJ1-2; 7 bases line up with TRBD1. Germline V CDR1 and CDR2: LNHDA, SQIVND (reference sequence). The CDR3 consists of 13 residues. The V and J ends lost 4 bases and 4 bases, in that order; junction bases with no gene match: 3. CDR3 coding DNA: TGTGCCAGTAGTACCGGGACAGTCTATGGCTACACCTTC. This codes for CASSTGTVYGYTF.

CDR3 protein: CASSVGHLAYEQYF. The DNA for the CDR3 is TGTGCCAGCAGCGTGGGACACCTAGCTTACGAGCAGTACTTC. The genes are TRBV2 and TRBJ2-7, with D perhaps TRBD1 (6 bases). This CDR3 has 14 amino acids. Germline values: CDR1 SNHLY, CDR2 FYNNEI. The V gene lost 6 bases and the J gene lost 4 bases, with 16 bases spanning the gap.

The CDR3 DNA is TGTGCCATCAAATCCCCTAGCCTCCCAGATACGCAGTATTTT. Translation gives CAIKSPSLPDTQYF. The chain couples TRBV10-3 to TRBJ2-3; D perhaps matches TRBD2 (5 bases). CDR3 length: 14 amino acids. The germline V and J ends were trimmed by 7 bases and 4 bases, with 15 bases remaining between them. CDR1 is ENHRY, CDR2 SYGVKD, per germline.

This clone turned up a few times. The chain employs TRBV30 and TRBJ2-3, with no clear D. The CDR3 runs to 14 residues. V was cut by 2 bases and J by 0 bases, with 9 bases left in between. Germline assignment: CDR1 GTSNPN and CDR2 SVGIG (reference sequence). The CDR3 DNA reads TGTGCCTGGAGTTACTATGGTAGCACAGATACGCAGTATTTT. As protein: CAWSYYGSTDTQYF.